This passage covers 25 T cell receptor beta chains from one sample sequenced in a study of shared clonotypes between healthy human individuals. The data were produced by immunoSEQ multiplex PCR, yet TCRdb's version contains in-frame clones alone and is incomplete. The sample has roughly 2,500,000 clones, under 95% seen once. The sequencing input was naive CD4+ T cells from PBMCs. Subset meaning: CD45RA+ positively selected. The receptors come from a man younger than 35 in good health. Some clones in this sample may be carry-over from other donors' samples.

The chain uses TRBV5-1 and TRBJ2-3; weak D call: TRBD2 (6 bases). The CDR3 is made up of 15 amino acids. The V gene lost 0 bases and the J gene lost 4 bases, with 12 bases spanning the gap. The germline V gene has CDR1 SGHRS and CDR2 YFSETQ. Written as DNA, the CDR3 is TGCGCCAGCAGCTTGGGACTAGATCCCCCAGATACGCAGTATTTT. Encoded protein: CASSLGLDPPDTQYF.

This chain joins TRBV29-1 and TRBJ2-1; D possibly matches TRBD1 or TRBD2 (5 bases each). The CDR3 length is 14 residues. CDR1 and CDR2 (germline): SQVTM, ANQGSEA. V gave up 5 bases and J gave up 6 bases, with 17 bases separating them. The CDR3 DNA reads TGCAGCGTTTCGGCCGGGACGTGGGGCAATGAGCAGTTCTTC. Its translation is CSVSAGTWGNEQFF.

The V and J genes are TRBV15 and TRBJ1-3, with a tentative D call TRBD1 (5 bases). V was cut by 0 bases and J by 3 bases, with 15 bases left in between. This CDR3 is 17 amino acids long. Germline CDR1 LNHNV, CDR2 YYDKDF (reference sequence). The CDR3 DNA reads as TGTGCCACCAGCAGAGATCCCGGGGGAGGGTTTGGAAACACCATATATTTT. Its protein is CATSRDPGGGFGNTIYF.

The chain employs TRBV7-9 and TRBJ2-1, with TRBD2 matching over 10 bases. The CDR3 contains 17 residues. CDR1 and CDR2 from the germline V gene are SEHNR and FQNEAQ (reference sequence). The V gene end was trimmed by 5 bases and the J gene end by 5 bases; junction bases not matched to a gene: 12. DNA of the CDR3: TGTGCCAGCAGCCTCATTCCTAGCGGGAGTGGGCACAATGAGCAGTTCTTC. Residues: CASSLIPSGSGHNEQFF.

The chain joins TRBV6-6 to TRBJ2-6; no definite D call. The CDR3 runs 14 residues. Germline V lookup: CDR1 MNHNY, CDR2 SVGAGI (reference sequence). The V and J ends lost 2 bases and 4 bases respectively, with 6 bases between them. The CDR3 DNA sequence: TGTGCCAGCAGTTACACCACAGGGGCCAACGTCCTGACTTTC. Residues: CASSYTTGANVLTF.

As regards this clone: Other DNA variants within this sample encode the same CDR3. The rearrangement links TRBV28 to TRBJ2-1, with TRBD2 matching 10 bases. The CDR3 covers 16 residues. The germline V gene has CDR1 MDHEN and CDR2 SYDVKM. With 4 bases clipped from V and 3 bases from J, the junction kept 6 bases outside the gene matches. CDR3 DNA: TGTGCCAGCAGTTCAAGACTAGCGGGCGTCTACAATGAGCAGTTCTTC. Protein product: CASSSRLAGVYNEQFF.

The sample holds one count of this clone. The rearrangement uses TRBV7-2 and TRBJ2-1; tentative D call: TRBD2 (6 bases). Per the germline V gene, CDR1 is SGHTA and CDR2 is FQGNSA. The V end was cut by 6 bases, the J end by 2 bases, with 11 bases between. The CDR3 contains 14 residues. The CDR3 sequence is CASRDYPAYNEQFF. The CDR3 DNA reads TGTGCCAGCAGGGACTACCCGGCCTACAATGAGCAGTTCTTC.

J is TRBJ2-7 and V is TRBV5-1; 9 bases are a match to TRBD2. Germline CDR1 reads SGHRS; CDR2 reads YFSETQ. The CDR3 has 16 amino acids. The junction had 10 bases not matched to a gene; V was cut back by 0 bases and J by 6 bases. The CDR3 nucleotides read TGCGCCAGCAGCTTGGCGGCGCTAGCGGGAACCTCCGAGCAGTACTTC. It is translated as CASSLAALAGTSEQYF.

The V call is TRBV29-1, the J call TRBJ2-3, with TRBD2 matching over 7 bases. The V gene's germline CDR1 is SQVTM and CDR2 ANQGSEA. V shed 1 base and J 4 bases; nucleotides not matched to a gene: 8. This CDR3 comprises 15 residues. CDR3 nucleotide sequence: TGCAGCGTTGAAGGGGGCGCAGGGAGGGCAGATACGCAGTATTTT. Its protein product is CSVEGGAGRADTQYF.

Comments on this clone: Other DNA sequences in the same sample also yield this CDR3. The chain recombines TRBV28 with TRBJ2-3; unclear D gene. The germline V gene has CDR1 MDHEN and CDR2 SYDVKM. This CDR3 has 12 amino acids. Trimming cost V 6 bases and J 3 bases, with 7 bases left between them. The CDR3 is CASSPPTDTQYF. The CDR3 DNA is TGTGCCAGCAGCCCCCCAACAGATACGCAGTATTTT.

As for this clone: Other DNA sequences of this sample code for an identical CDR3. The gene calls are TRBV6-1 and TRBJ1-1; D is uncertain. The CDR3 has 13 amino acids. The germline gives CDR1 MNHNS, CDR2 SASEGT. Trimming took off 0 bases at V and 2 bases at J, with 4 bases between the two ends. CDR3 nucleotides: TGTGCCAGCAGTGAAGCCTTAAACACTGAAGCTTTCTTT. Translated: CASSEALNTEAFF.

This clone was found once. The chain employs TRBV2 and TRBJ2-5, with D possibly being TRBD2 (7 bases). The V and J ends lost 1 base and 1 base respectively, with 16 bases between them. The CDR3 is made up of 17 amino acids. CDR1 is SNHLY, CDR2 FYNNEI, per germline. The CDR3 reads CASSEGGGANFQETQYF. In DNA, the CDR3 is TGTGCCAGCAGTGAAGGAGGGGGGGCTAATTTCCAAGAGACCCAGTACTTC.

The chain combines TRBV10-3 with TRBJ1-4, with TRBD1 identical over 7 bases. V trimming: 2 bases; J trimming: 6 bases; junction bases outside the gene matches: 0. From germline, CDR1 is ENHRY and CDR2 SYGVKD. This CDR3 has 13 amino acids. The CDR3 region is CAISEGQDEKLFF. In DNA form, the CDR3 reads TGTGCCATCAGTGAGGGACAGGATGAAAAACTGTTTTTT.

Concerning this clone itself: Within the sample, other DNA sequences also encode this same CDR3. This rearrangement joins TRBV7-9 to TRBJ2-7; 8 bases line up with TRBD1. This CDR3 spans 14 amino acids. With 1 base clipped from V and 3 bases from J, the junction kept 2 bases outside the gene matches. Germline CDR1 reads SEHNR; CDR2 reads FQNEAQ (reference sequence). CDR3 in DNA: TGTGCCAGCAGCTTAGGGGGACAGGTCTACGAGCAGTACTTC. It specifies CASSLGGQVYEQYF.

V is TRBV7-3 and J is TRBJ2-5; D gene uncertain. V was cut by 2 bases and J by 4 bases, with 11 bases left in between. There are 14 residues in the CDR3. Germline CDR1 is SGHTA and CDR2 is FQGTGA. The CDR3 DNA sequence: TGTGCCAGCAGCTTAGGCCCGGTGGGAGAGACCCAGTACTTC. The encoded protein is CASSLGPVGETQYF.

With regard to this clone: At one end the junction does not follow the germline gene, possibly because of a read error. The CDR3 DNA follows: TGTGCCAGCAGCCCGACTAGCACTGTGACCGGGGTCAACGTCCTGACTTTC. Translated, it gives CASSPTSTVTGVNVLTF. The rearrangement links TRBV9 to TRBJ2-6; 7 bases are shared with TRBD2. Germline V gene lookup returns CDR1 SGDLS and CDR2 YYNGEE. This CDR3 has 17 amino acids.

The CDR3 protein is CASSPLSPGTQYF. DNA for the CDR3: TGTGCCAGCAGCCCACTTAGCCCCGGTACGCAGTATTTT. The gene calls are TRBV7-3 and TRBJ2-3; D remains unclear. The CDR3 is made up of 13 amino acids. Germline V gene lookup returns CDR1 SGHTA and CDR2 FQGTGA. Trimming took off 5 bases at V and 8 bases at J, with 14 bases between the two ends.

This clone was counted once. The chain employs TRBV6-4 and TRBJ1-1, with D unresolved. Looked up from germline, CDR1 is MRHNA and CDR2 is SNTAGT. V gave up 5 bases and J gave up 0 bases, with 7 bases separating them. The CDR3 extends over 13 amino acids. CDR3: CASSTEMNTEAFF. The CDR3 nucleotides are TGTGCCAGCAGTACAGAAATGAACACTGAAGCTTTCTTT.

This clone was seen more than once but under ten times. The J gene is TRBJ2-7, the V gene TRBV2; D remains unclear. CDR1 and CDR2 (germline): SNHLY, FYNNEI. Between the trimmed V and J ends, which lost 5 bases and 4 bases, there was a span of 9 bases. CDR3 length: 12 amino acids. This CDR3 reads CASSPSRYEQYF. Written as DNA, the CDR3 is TGTGCCAGCAGTCCTTCCAGATACGAGCAGTACTTC.

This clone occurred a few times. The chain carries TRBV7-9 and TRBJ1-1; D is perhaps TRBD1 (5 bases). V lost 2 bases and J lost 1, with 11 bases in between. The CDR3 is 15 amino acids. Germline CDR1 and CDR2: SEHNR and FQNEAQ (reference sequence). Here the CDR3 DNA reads TGTGCCAGCAGCTTACCGGGACGGTGGAACACTGAAGCTTTCTTT. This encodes CASSLPGRWNTEAFF.

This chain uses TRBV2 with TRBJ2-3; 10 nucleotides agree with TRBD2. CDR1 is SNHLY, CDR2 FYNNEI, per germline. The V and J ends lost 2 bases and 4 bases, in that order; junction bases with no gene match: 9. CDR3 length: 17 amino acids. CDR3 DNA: TGTGCCAGCAGTGAATACGTGGGGCTAGCGGGAGCAGATACGCAGTATTTT. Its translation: CASSEYVGLAGADTQYF.

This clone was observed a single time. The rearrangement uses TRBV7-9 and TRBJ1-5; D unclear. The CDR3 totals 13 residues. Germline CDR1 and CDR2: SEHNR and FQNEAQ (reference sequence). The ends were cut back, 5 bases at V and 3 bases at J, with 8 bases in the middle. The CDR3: CASSREFNQPQHF. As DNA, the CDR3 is TGTGCCAGCAGCAGAGAATTCAATCAGCCCCAGCATTTT.

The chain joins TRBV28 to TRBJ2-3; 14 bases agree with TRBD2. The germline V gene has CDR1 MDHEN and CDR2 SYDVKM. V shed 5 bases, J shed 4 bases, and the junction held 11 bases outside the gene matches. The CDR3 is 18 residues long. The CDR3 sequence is CASSRTSGRRAGPDTQYF. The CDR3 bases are TGTGCCAGCAGTCGGACTAGCGGGAGGCGGGCCGGGCCAGATACGCAGTATTTT.

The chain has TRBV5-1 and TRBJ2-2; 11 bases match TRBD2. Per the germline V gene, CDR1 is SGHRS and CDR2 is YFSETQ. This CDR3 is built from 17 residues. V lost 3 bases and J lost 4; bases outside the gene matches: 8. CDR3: CASSWNAGLAGTGELFF. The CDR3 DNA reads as TGCGCCAGCAGCTGGAATGCTGGACTAGCGGGCACCGGGGAGCTGTTTTTT.

CDR3 protein: CASSRTGTSNQPQHF. Written as DNA, the CDR3 is TGTGCCAGCAGTCGGACAGGTACTAGCAATCAGCCCCAGCATTTT. The chain uses TRBV6-6 and TRBJ1-5; 7 bases fit TRBD1. J was trimmed by 0 bases and V by 5 bases; bases with no gene match: 4. This CDR3 comprises 15 residues. Germline V gene lookup returns CDR1 MNHNY and CDR2 SVGAGI (reference sequence).